The clone carrying this TCR beta chain was detected only a few times. These data come from a study of T cells in Graves' hyperthyroidism and ophthalmopathy. Template material for amplifying TCR beta CDR3 regions consisted of RNA transcripts. Using the HTBI primer set, a first-round RT-PCR was run on the TCR CDR3. TCRdb itself ran the multiplex PCR reads through MiXCR, one entry per CDR3 protein. Of roughly 380,000 distinct CDR3 sequences in the sample, roughly an eighth were seen once. CDR3 length equals 15 residues. Germline lookup yields CDR1 SGHAT and CDR2 FQNNGV. With V trimmed by 5 bases and J by 2 bases, 7 bases remained unmatched.

The source material was blood. The J gene is TRBJ2-3, the V gene TRBV11-2, with 7 bases lining up with TRBD1. The sequence was obtained from a woman younger than 30 with Graves' hyperthyroidism. CDR3 sequence (DNA): TGTGCCAGCAGCCCACCAGGGGGTCTCACAGATACGCAGTATTTT. Amino acids: CASSPPGGLTDTQYF.